This T cell receptor (beta chain) is from a study of identical twins. Study results and limitations: In zero-insertion analyses, partial confounding could arise from invariant MAIT and iNKT cells.

The CDR3 totals 15 residues. Trimming removed 4 bases from V and 1 base from J, with 8 bases in between. In germline, CDR1 is MNHEY, CDR2 SVGEGT. MiXCR, run by TCRdb on the 5' RACE reads, gives a single entry per CDR3 protein. The data show 450,000 or so distinct CDR3 sequences, with 11% to 15% seen just once and approximately 0.52% held by the top ten. This clonotype was detected ten times or more. The antigen remains undetermined. The same data also went into a second study, on yellow fever vaccine responses in identical twins. Per that paper: Twins' vaccine T cell response reportedly gave the appearance of partial convergence and partial personalization.

The TCR comes from a woman younger than 35 in good health. The rearrangement joins TRBV6-2 or TRBV6-3 to TRBJ2-6; a weak D match, TRBD1 (5 bases). Sequencing was done on a sample of CD4+ T cells sorted from blood. CDR3 amino acids: CASSFSGSGANVLTF. CDR3 DNA: TGTGCCAGCAGTTTCTCAGGGTCTGGGGCCAACGTCCTGACTTTC.